This is a list of T cell receptor beta chains from one sample in a study of cytomegalovirus exposure and HLA in healthy donors. Assay: immunoSEQ multiplex PCR; the TCRdb copy retains only in-frame clones and omits some. In the table there are about 180,000 clones, approximately 83% of which are singletons. The sequenced sample was PBMCs. These receptors were collected from a boy between 2 and 10 years old in good health and CMV-seronegative. The CDR3 runs from the conserved cysteine through the conserved F or W. Each record gives: clone size, V gene, CDR3 length, J gene, D gene, CDR3 protein, CDR3 DNA. D genes are given only for firm matches. Size is omitted from some rows. Given values are once, few, many or a class for expanded clones.

>.|TRBV5-4|16|TRBJ2-3|.
CASSLAGRDITDTQYF
TGTGCCAGCAGCTTGGCGGGCCGGGACATCACAGATACGCAGTATTTT
>.|TRBV5-4|14|TRBJ1-1|.
CASSLRGRGTEAFF
TGTGCCAGCAGCTTGCGGGGGAGGGGAACTGAAGCTTTCTTT
>once|TRBV4-1|16|TRBJ2-2|.
CASSQDGGTLTGELFF
TGCGCCAGCAGCCAAGATGGCGGGACCCTCACCGGGGAGCTGTTTTTT
>.|TRBV27|17|TRBJ1-1|.
CASSLSPRVGVNTEAFF
TGTGCCAGCAGTTTAAGTCCCAGGGTAGGGGTGAACACTGAAGCTTTCTTT
>.|TRBV2|14|TRBJ2-3|TRBD2
CASRRQGGTDTQYF
TGTGCCAGCAGGCGGCAGGGAGGGACAGATACGCAGTATTTT
>.|TRBV29-1|11|TRBJ1-2|.
CSVGQGYGYTF
TGCAGCGTTGGGCAGGGTTACGGCTACACCTTC
>.|TRBV4-2|17|TRBJ2-3|.
CASSRKAGAESTDTQYF
TGTGCCAGCAGCCGAAAAGCAGGGGCTGAAAGCACAGATACGCAGTATTTT
>.|TRBV7-2|14|TRBJ1-6|.
CASTPRRDNSPLHF
TGTGCCAGCACTCCCCGCAGGGATAATTCACCCCTCCACTTT
>.|TRBV2|15|TRBJ2-3|.
CASSEERSLTDTQYF
TGTGCCAGCAGTGAAGAGCGGTCTCTCACAGATACGCAGTATTTT
>.|TRBV2|16|TRBJ2-1|TRBD2
CASDPGRVSSYNEQFF
TGTGCCAGCGATCCCGGGAGGGTTAGCTCCTACAATGAGCAGTTCTTC
>.|TRBV27|16|TRBJ2-7|TRBD1
CASSLRTTGGTYEQYF
TGTGCCAGCAGTCTCCGGACGACAGGGGGCACCTACGAGCAGTACTTC
>.|TRBV5-6|15|TRBJ2-3|.
CASTEQGGGTDTQYF
TGTGCCAGCACCGAACAGGGGGGGGGCACAGATACGCAGTATTTT
>once|TRBV7-2|17|TRBJ2-2|.
CASSLERRTANTGELFF
TGTGCCAGCAGCTTAGAGCGGCGGACTGCGAACACCGGGGAGCTGTTTTTT
>.|TRBV6-1|15|TRBJ2-1|TRBD2
CASREGLAGPFEQFF
TGTGCCAGCAGGGAGGGACTAGCGGGGCCCTTTGAGCAGTTCTTC
>.|TRBV7-6|15|TRBJ2-3|.
CASSLDRGALDTQYF
TGTGCCAGCAGCTTAGATCGGGGGGCATTAGATACGCAGTATTTT
>.|TRBV7-7|17|TRBJ2-5|TRBD1
CASSLAPPETGIETQYF
TGTGCTAGCAGCTTAGCGCCGCCCGAGACAGGGATAGAGACCCAGTACTTC
>.|TRBV19|15|TRBJ2-5|TRBD1
CASTSGTGGKETQYF
TGTGCCAGTACCTCCGGGACAGGGGGCAAGGAGACCCAGTACTTC
>.|TRBV5-1|14|TRBJ1-2|.
CASSLEQGFEGYTF
TGCGCCAGCAGCTTGGAGCAGGGGTTTGAAGGCTACACCTTC
>once|TRBV14|18|TRBJ2-3|TRBD2
CASSQAWTSGREADTQYF
TGTGCCAGCAGCCAAGCCTGGACTAGCGGGAGGGAGGCGGATACGCAGTATTTT
>.|TRBV7-9|15|TRBJ2-7|TRBD2
CASSFGGLAGAEQYF
TGTGCCAGCAGCTTTGGAGGACTAGCGGGAGCCGAGCAGTACTTC
>few|TRBV9|14|TRBJ2-2|.
CASSVRGPTGELFF
TGTGCCAGCAGCGTACGCGGGCCGACCGGGGAGCTGTTTTTT
>.|TRBV4-3|20|TRBJ2-1|TRBD2
CASSPRGLAGGTPSYNEQFF
TGCGCCAGCAGCCCGCGAGGACTAGCGGGGGGGACCCCCTCCTACAATGAGCAGTTCTTC
>once|TRBV5-1|16|TRBJ2-3|.
CASSLATLSSTDTQYF
TGCGCCAGCAGCTTGGCAACCCTTAGTAGCACAGATACGCAGTATTTT
>few|TRBV9|14|TRBJ1-1|.
CASSVAGGGTEAFF
TGTGCCAGCAGCGTAGCTGGGGGCGGGACTGAAGCTTTCTTT
>.|TRBV19|17|TRBJ2-1|TRBD2
CASSPRDLAGYGNEQFF
TGTGCCAGTAGTCCCCGGGATCTAGCGGGATATGGGAATGAGCAGTTCTTC
>.|TRBV7-9|13|TRBJ1-2|.
CASSFPDFYGYTF
TGTGCCAGCAGCTTCCCGGACTTTTATGGCTACACCTTC
>.|TRBV29-1|14|TRBJ2-3|TRBD1
CSVESPGQRDTQYF
TGCAGCGTTGAATCGCCGGGACAGCGAGATACGCAGTATTTT
>few|TRBV10-3|13|TRBJ1-5|.
CAIISGGNQPQHF
TGTGCCATCATATCCGGGGGAAATCAGCCCCAGCATTTT
>.|TRBV6-6|15|TRBJ1-1|.
CASRPQGKVGTEAFF
TGTGCCAGCAGGCCCCAGGGGAAGGTTGGCACTGAAGCTTTCTTT
>.|TRBV30|13|TRBJ1-1|.
CAWSVRVNTEAFF
TGTGCCTGGAGTGTACGAGTGAACACTGAAGCTTTCTTT
>.|TRBV7-2|15|TRBJ1-2|.
CASSRQTVTNYGYTF
TGTGCCAGCAGCCGACAGACAGTGACTAACTATGGCTACACCTTC
>once|TRBV11-2|17|TRBJ2-3|TRBD2
CASSLDGLAGNTDTQYF
TGTGCCAGCAGCTTAGATGGACTAGCGGGCAACACAGATACGCAGTATTTT
>once|TRBV9|14|TRBJ1-1|.
CASSVDGRATEAFF
TGTGCCAGCAGCGTAGATGGCAGGGCCACTGAAGCTTTCTTT
>.|TRBV10-3|16|TRBJ2-1|TRBD2
CAISGGGGRALNEQFF
TGTGCCATCAGTGGCGGGGGTGGGAGGGCCCTAAATGAGCAGTTCTTC
>.|TRBV7-2|14|TRBJ2-3|TRBD2
CASSSGLAGDTQYF
TGTGCCAGCAGCTCGGGACTAGCGGGGGATACGCAGTATTTT
>.|TRBV6-6|15|TRBJ1-2|.
CASSYSREVLEGYTF
TGTGCCAGCAGTTACTCAAGGGAGGTTCTAGAGGGCTACACCTTC
>.|TRBV6-5|15|TRBJ1-2|TRBD1
CASTRRSRGNYGYTF
TGTGCCAGCACCCGCAGATCCAGGGGGAACTATGGCTACACCTTC
>few|TRBV29-1|13|TRBJ2-5|.
CSVGFGLSETQYF
TGCAGCGTTGGATTCGGGTTGTCAGAGACCCAGTACTTC
>.|TRBV7-2|15|TRBJ2-5|TRBD2
CASSLAWGGGETQYF
TGTGCCAGCAGCTTAGCTTGGGGGGGTGGCGAGACCCAGTACTTC
>.|TRBV29-1|13|TRBJ1-2|TRBD1
CSAQGDRHYGYTF
TGCAGCGCCCAGGGGGATCGCCACTATGGCTACACCTTC
>once|TRBV6-5|16|TRBJ2-3|TRBD1
CASSSMPGQGTDTQYF
TGTGCCAGTAGTTCAATGCCGGGACAGGGGACAGATACGCAGTATTTT
>.|TRBV21-1|16|TRBJ1-1|.
CASSKRRDTLNTEAFF
TGTGCCAGCAGCAAACGCCGGGACACCTTGAACACTGAAGCTTTCTTT
>.|TRBV7-8|16|TRBJ2-5|.
CASILGDPSPLETQYF
TGTGCCAGCATCCTTGGGGATCCTAGCCCCTTGGAGACCCAGTACTTC
>few|TRBV14|13|TRBJ2-3|.
CASSQVSFDTQYF
TGTGCCAGCAGCCAAGTGAGTTTCGATACGCAGTATTTT
>.|TRBV27|17|TRBJ2-7|TRBD1
CASSSTSGTGLPYEQYF
TGTGCCAGCAGCTCTACTTCCGGGACAGGGCTTCCCTACGAGCAGTACTTC
>.|TRBV7-2|17|TRBJ2-2|TRBD1
CASSSSGTGAIVGELFF
TGTGCCAGCAGCTCATCCGGGACAGGGGCGATAGTCGGGGAGCTGTTTTTT
>once|TRBV5-6|16|TRBJ1-1|.
CASSLAVGVADTEAFF
TGTGCCAGCAGCTTGGCCGTCGGGGTAGCGGACACTGAAGCTTTCTTT
>.|TRBV18|14|TRBJ1-1|.
CASFAQGMNTEAFF
TGTGCCAGCTTCGCGCAGGGGATGAACACTGAAGCTTTCTTT
>.|TRBV4-1|18|TRBJ2-4|TRBD1
CASSQEGSTGTGGNIQYF
TGCGCCAGCAGCCAAGAGGGGTCCACCGGGACAGGGGGAAACATTCAGTACTTC
>.|TRBV4-2|16|TRBJ2-2|.
CASSQGSGDVRGELFF
TGTGCCAGCAGCCAAGGTAGCGGAGACGTAAGAGGGGAGCTGTTTTTT
>.|TRBV27|13|TRBJ2-3|TRBD1
CASSSDRGNTQYF
TGTGCCAGCAGTTCAGACAGGGGAAATACGCAGTATTTT
>.|TRBV7-2|14|TRBJ2-7|.
CASSLVGNSYEQYF
TGTGCCAGCAGCTTAGTTGGCAATTCCTACGAGCAGTACTTC
>.|TRBV5-4|16|TRBJ1-2|TRBD1
CASSLAGTAFNYGYTF
TGTGCCAGCAGCTTGGCCGGGACAGCGTTTAACTATGGCTACACCTTC
>.|TRBV5-6|13|TRBJ2-7|.
CASSEGVHYEQYF
TGTGCCAGCAGCGAGGGAGTTCACTACGAGCAGTACTTC